The 27 T cell receptor beta chains below were found in one sample sequenced in a study of lymphopenia after photon versus proton radiotherapy. Profiled with immunoSEQ multiplex PCR; TCRdb holds only in-frame clones, not every one. The sample has fewer than 35,000 clones, nearly 90% seen once. Sequencing was performed on peripheral blood, taken from a patient treated with proton-based radiotherapy. These receptors came from a woman between 65 and 79 years old with pancreatic cancer. Some clones in this sample may be carry-over from other donors' samples.

The chain couples TRBV6-5 to TRBJ2-1; a possible D gene is TRBD1 (6 bases). The CDR3 contains 14 residues. Trimming took off 4 bases at V and 1 base at J, with 8 bases between the two ends. The germline gives CDR1 MNHEY, CDR2 SVGAGI. CDR3 in DNA: TGTGCCAGCAGTTCAGGGGCTTCCTACAATGAGCAGTTCTTC. Translation: CASSSGASYNEQFF.

V and J are TRBV5-1 and TRBJ1-4; no clear D gene. CDR1 SGHRS and CDR2 YFSETQ come from the germline V gene. The CDR3 is made up of 15 amino acids. Trimming took 5 bases from V and 0 from J, leaving 11 bases between them. The CDR3 bases are TGCGCCAGCAGTCCCGAGATTACAACTAATGAAAAACTGTTTTTT. Protein product: CASSPEITTNEKLFF.

This chain connects TRBV11-2 to TRBJ2-3; 10 bases are a match to TRBD1. The J segment lost 3 bases and the V segment lost 7 bases, leaving 4 bases of the junction unmatched. The CDR3 runs to 14 residues. Germline values: CDR1 SGHAT, CDR2 FQNNGV. CDR3 bases: TGTGCCAGCACTCGGGACAGGGGAACAGATACGCAGTATTTT. Encoded protein: CASTRDRGTDTQYF.

The CDR3 DNA sequence: TGTGCCAGCAGTCCAGGGACTAGAAACAATGAGCAGTTCTTC. Amino acids: CASSPGTRNNEQFF. The rearrangement links TRBV11-3 to TRBJ2-1; 8 nucleotides align to TRBD2. The V gene end was trimmed by 6 bases and the J gene end by 5 bases; junction bases not matched to a gene: 6. Germline lookup yields CDR1 SGHNT and CDR2 YENEEA. The CDR3 length is 14 residues.

This chain links TRBV5-1 with TRBJ1-2; 7 bases align to TRBD1. V was pared by 4 bases and J by 6 bases, with 12 bases of the junction left unmatched. Germline lookup yields CDR1 SGHRS and CDR2 YFSETQ. The CDR3 covers 15 residues. CDR3 protein: CASSPLPDRVDGYTF. As DNA, the CDR3 is TGCGCCAGCAGCCCCCTCCCTGACAGGGTAGATGGCTACACCTTC.

The rearrangement links TRBV20-1 to TRBJ2-1; D is undetermined. Trimming removed 6 bases from V and 7 bases from J, with 10 bases in between. The CDR3 runs 11 residues. Germline V gene sequence: CDR1 DFQATT, CDR2 SNEGSKA (reference sequence). This CDR3 is CSAGWENEQFF. The CDR3 DNA reads TGCAGTGCGGGCTGGGAAAATGAGCAGTTCTTC.

This chain uses TRBV6-5 with TRBJ1-6; no definite D call. Germline values: CDR1 MNHEY, CDR2 SVGAGI. There are 13 residues in the CDR3. V shed 2 bases and J shed 7 bases, with 6 bases lying between them. The CDR3 DNA reads as TGTGCCAGCAGTTACCTGGGGAATTCACCCCTCCACTTT. Protein: CASSYLGNSPLHF.

This chain joins TRBV4-2 and TRBJ1-1; tentatively, D is TRBD1 (6 bases). This CDR3 is 17 amino acids long. Trimming pared 6 bases from V and 8 bases from J, leaving 28 bases between. Germline lookup yields CDR1 LGHNA and CDR2 YNFKEQ. The CDR3 loop is CASRTGRGGGRLTEAFF. CDR3 in DNA: TGTGCCAGCAGGACAGGACGGGGGGGCGGGAGGTTAACGGAAGCTTTCTTT.

V usage is TRBV6-9 and J usage is TRBJ1-1; D uncertain. Germline-derived CDR1 and CDR2 are MNHGY and SVAAGI. Trimming removed 5 bases at V and 1 base at J, with 8 bases between. The CDR3 consists of 13 residues. As DNA, the CDR3 is TGTGCCAGCAGTCGCGGGGAGAACACTGAAGCTTTCTTT. It codes for CASSRGENTEAFF.

This clone showed up just once. A junction end diverges from the germline sequence, so it may reflect a read error. The genes are TRBV7-7 and TRBJ2-7; D ambiguous. Germline V gives CDR1 SSHAT, CDR2 FNYEAQ (reference sequence). The CDR3 has 14 residues. CDR3 in amino acids: CASSLGASPYEQYF. The DNA for the CDR3 is TGTGCTAGCAGCCTCGGAGCTTCCCCCTACGAGCAGTACTTC.

The V and J genes are TRBV7-8 and TRBJ2-7, with TRBD1 as a possible D gene (6 bases). The CDR3 is made up of 15 amino acids. V lost 1 base to trimming and J lost 0 bases, with 10 bases between them. Germline V CDR1 and CDR2: SGHVS, FQNEAQ. CDR3 in DNA: TGTGCCAGCAGCTTAGACCGACAGGTCTCCTACGAGCAGTACTTC. This encodes CASSLDRQVSYEQYF.

The chain is built from TRBV28 and TRBJ2-7, with 12 bases matching TRBD2. CDR3 length: 15 residues. Germline-derived CDR1 and CDR2 are MDHEN and SYDVKM. Trimming took 10 bases from V and 7 from J; bases not matched to a gene: 14. The CDR3 loop reads CATVGGLAGGYEQYF. The DNA for the CDR3 is TGTGCCACCGTCGGGGGGCTAGCGGGAGGGTATGAGCAGTACTTC.

This clone was recorded a few times. The CDR3 DNA is TGTGCCATAGGGACGGCTGATCAGCCCCAGCATTTT. Its translation: CAIGTADQPQHF. This sequence joins TRBV10-3 and TRBJ1-5; tentative D call: TRBD1 (5 bases). The CDR3 length is 12 residues. Trimming left V 9 bases short and J 5 bases short, with 11 bases between. Germline CDR1 reads ENHRY; CDR2 reads SYGVKD.

The chain uses TRBV5-6 and TRBJ2-3; 9 nucleotides agree with TRBD2. V was clipped by 4 bases and J by 2 bases; unmatched bases: 8. Germline CDR1 reads SGHDT; CDR2 reads YYEEEE. This CDR3 comprises 16 residues. CDR3 amino acids: CASSEPSGTYTDTQYF. Written as DNA, the CDR3 is TGTGCCAGCAGCGAGCCTAGCGGGACTTACACAGATACGCAGTATTTT.

The chain employs TRBV30 and TRBJ2-3, with 7 bases that match TRBD1. J gave up 3 bases and V 1 base, and 4 bases lay outside the gene matches. There are 14 residues in the CDR3. Germline CDR1 GTSNPN, CDR2 SVGIG (reference sequence). Written as DNA, the CDR3 is TGTGCCTGGAGTGCGACAGGGTTGACAGATACGCAGTATTTT. This translates into CAWSATGLTDTQYF. The variable domain in full, completed from reference TRBV30 and TRBJ2-3, reads SQTIHQWPATLVQPVGSPLSLECTVEGTSNPNLYWYRQAAGRGLQLLFYSVGIGQISSEVPQNLSASRPQDRQFILSSKKLLLSDSGFYLCAWSATGLTDTQYFGPGTRLTVL.

The CDR3 loop reads CASSSSGGRYEQYF. In nucleotides, the CDR3 is TGTGCCAGCAGCTCCTCAGGGGGGCGGTACGAGCAGTACTTC. The chain combines TRBV7-9 with TRBJ2-7, with a weak D call TRBD1 (7 bases). Per germline, CDR1 SEHNR and CDR2 FQNEAQ (reference sequence). Trimming took off 4 bases at V and 4 bases at J, with 14 bases between the two ends. This CDR3 has 14 residues.

The chain uses TRBV19 and TRBJ1-1, with D possibly TRBD1 on 5 matching bases. CDR3 length: 14 residues. The V and J ends lost 7 bases and 5 bases respectively, with 17 bases between them. Per germline, CDR1 LNHDA and CDR2 SQIVND (reference sequence). The CDR3 region is CASTPPGRATEAFF. The CDR3 DNA sequence: TGTGCCAGTACCCCCCCTGGCAGGGCTACTGAAGCTTTCTTT.

CDR3 loop: CASSLKSLALNTGELFF. Here the CDR3 DNA reads TGTGCCAGCAGTTTAAAGTCGCTAGCGTTGAACACCGGGGAGCTGTTTTTT. The chain uses TRBV27 and TRBJ2-2, with D possibly TRBD2 on 6 matching bases. The ends were cut back, 2 bases at V and 1 base at J, with 14 bases in the middle. This CDR3 region has 17 residues. The V gene's germline CDR1 is MNHEY and CDR2 SMNVEV (reference sequence).

This clone has a single count. J is TRBJ2-5 and V is TRBV29-1; 9 bases line up with TRBD1. Trimming took 2 bases from V and 7 from J; bases not matched to a gene: 11. The CDR3 contains 15 residues. CDR1 SQVTM and CDR2 ANQGSEA come from the germline V gene. CDR3 in amino acids: CSVETPGQGRATQYF. In DNA form, the CDR3 reads TGCAGCGTTGAAACCCCGGGACAGGGAAGGGCGACCCAGTACTTC.

This chain connects TRBV7-9 to TRBJ1-5; unclear D gene. The CDR3 runs to 13 residues. Germline CDR1 and CDR2: SEHNR and FQNEAQ (reference sequence). V was clipped by 5 bases and J by 0 bases, with 5 bases between them. The CDR3 nucleotides read TGTGCCAGCAGCCCCAATAGCAATCAGCCCCAGCATTTT. Residues: CASSPNSNQPQHF.

V and J are TRBV5-8 and TRBJ2-7; no reliable D call. V dropped 4 bases and J dropped 0 bases, with 17 bases sitting between them. The length of the CDR3 is 16 residues. The germline V gene encodes CDR1 SGHTS and CDR2 YDEGEE. The CDR3 DNA sequence: TGTGCCAGCAGCGACGCAGCCTTTACCCCCTCCTACGAGCAGTACTTC. Encoded protein: CASSDAAFTPSYEQYF.

This sequence joins TRBV29-1 and TRBJ1-2; a possible D gene is TRBD1 (6 bases). The CDR3 spans 16 residues. The V and J ends lost 7 bases and 0 bases respectively, with 21 bases between them. CDR1 SQVTM and CDR2 ANQGSEA come from the germline V gene. The CDR3 coding sequence is TGCAGCGCAGTAGACAGGTTCCCGCTTGCTAACTATGGCTACACCTTC. This translates into CSAVDRFPLANYGYTF.

The chain carries TRBV27 and TRBJ2-5; 8 bases map to TRBD1. Germline V gene data show CDR1 as MNHEY and CDR2 as SMNVEV (reference sequence). V shed 6 bases and J 1 base; nucleotides not matched to a gene: 4. The CDR3 runs to 14 residues. The CDR3 region is CASRRQGLQETQYF. DNA for the CDR3: TGTGCCAGCAGACGACAGGGGCTCCAAGAGACCCAGTACTTC.

This chain uses TRBV5-1 with TRBJ1-2; TRBD1 agrees at 10 bases. This CDR3 is built from 15 residues. Germline CDR1 and CDR2: SGHRS and YFSETQ. V shed 0 bases, J shed 2 bases, and the junction held 1 base outside the gene matches. CDR3 in amino acids: CASSLETGGNYGYTF. In DNA form, the CDR3 reads TGCGCCAGCAGCTTGGAGACAGGGGGCAACTATGGCTACACCTTC.

The genes are TRBV5-4 and TRBJ2-3; TRBD2 aligns across 7 bases. With 4 bases clipped from V and 2 bases from J, the junction kept 4 bases outside the gene matches. The CDR3 covers 14 residues. The V gene's germline CDR1 is SGHNT and CDR2 YYREEE (reference sequence). The CDR3 coding sequence is TGTGCCAGCAGCGACGGGGGGACCACAGATACGCAGTATTTT. Translating gives CASSDGGTTDTQYF.

In DNA, the CDR3 is TGTGCCAGCAGTTACGGGACATACAATGAGCAGTTCTTC. Translating it yields CASSYGTYNEQFF. The chain recombines TRBV28 with TRBJ2-1, with D perhaps matching TRBD1 (6 bases). In germline, CDR1 is MDHEN, CDR2 SYDVKM. The CDR3 is made up of 13 amino acids. V lost 4 bases, J lost 4 bases, and 8 bases lay in between.

The V call is TRBV5-1, the J call TRBJ2-5; D possibly corresponds to TRBD2 (5 bases). CDR1 SGHRS and CDR2 YFSETQ come from the germline V gene. This CDR3 region has 14 residues. The V gene lost 3 bases and the J gene lost 3 bases, with 12 bases spanning the gap. For the CDR3, the DNA is TGCGCCAGCAGCTCCGCAGCCGGGGAAGAGACCCAGTACTTC. Protein: CASSSAAGEETQYF.